This TCR beta chain is from a study of cytomegalovirus exposure and HLA in healthy donors. Study context: There were fewer than 500 genotyped donors. Of these, roughly 84% fell in the genetic ancestry cluster associated with self-reported Caucasian donors.

Germline loops: CDR1 MNHNY, CDR2 SVGAGI (reference sequence). The CDR3 runs to 13 residues. The V gene lost 2 bases and the J gene lost 8 bases, with 9 bases spanning the gap. Primers included in the PCR were 60 Vbeta and 13 Jbeta primers. Profiling relied on immunoSEQ multiplex PCR, and the TCRdb table lists in-frame clones only, not all of them. The repertoire holds about 130,000 clones, around 78% seen once, with 1.9% in the top ten. Source material: PBMCs. The receptor's source is a man aged 50 or older in good health and CMV-seronegative. The chain couples TRBV6-6 to TRBJ1-4, with a tentative D call TRBD1 (6 bases). The CDR3 loop is CASSYGGGEKLFF. The CDR3 DNA sequence: TGTGCCAGCAGTTACGGCGGGGGCGAAAAACTGTTTTTT.